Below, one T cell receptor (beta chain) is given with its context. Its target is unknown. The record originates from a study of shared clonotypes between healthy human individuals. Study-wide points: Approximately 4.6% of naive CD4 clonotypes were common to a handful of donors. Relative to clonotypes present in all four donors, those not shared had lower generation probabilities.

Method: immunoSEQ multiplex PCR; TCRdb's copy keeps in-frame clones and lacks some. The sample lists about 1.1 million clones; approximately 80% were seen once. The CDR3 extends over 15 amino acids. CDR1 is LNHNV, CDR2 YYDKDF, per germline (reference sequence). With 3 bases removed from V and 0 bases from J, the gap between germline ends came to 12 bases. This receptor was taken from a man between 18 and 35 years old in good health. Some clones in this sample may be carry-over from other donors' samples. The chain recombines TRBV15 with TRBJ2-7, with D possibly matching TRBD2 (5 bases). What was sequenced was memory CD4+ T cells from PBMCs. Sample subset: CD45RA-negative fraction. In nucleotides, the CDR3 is TGTGCCACCAGCAGGGACTGGAAGAGCTCCTACGAGCAGTACTTC. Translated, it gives CATSRDWKSSYEQYF.